This T cell receptor beta chain was retrieved from a study of blood T cells in healthy people across ages (dated by TCRdb to the mid-2010s). With regard to the full study: In model experiments, roughly one uniquely barcoded TCR beta cDNA molecule per two T cells was captured by template switching. Using deep sequencing normalized with unique cDNA molecular identifiers, the study measured how TCR beta repertoire diversity changes with age. The donors were split into four age groups: young (average roughly 15 years), middle-aged (about 40), aged (more than 60) and long-lived (roughly 77). Using the same blood draw, the study looked at two additional independent replicas of 1 million unique cDNA reads for two donors, one aged 18 to 29 and the other aged 80 or older. Broad study findings and their caveats: Because the CMV infection status of the donors was unknown, age-related changes in expanded clonotypes may potentially have been confounded. A strong correlation was found between observed TCR beta diversity and the percentage of naive T cells measured by flow cytometry. Conclusive comparison of naive and antigen-experienced compartments was prevented by the profiling of bulk unsorted PBMCs. Total diversity estimates from one million sequenced T cells were considered lower bounds and underestimates. The long-lived group showed more naive CD4+ T cells, fewer expanded clones and increased TCR diversity than the aged group, suggesting age selection. As age increased, observed TCR beta diversity per million T cells dropped in a roughly linear way, and a significant reduction was already evident by age 40.

Receptor amplification or capture employed 5' RACE. The sequencing machine was an Illumina HiSeq 2500. A second about 6 to 11 cycle PCR used a sample-barcoded 5' primer and a J-beta primer mix. A template-switch 5' adaptor carrying 12 random nucleotides introduced a unique molecular identifier onto each TCR beta cDNA molecule. Each sample yielded at least 3 million CDR3-containing paired-end reads. First-strand cDNA was synthesized from all RNA with the Mint cDNA synthesis kit, primed by a TRBC-specific oligonucleotide. After uracil-DNA glycosylase treatment, a first 18-cycle PCR used universal primers M1SS and BC2_uni_R on all cDNA. For the original study's pipeline: For normalization, 1 million high-quality reads were randomly selected from each sample, with every read carrying a distinct molecular identifier. Instead of being binned into consensus sequences, reads that shared molecular identifiers were thrown out. MiTCR, with a Q25 quality threshold and the strictest error-elimination algorithm, was used for CDR3 identification, clonotype clustering and error correction. A nonparametric unseen species model with Euler transformation was used to estimate a lower bound on total TCR beta diversity. The public reads were quality trimmed at Q25 with fastp and then assembled into clones with MiXCR by TCRdb, keeping productive beta chains. Duplicate CDR3 protein sequences are folded into a single record with the most common DNA and genes. The authors' filters were not applied to this entry. For this sample the table gives some 1,000,000 distinct CDR3 sequences, of which around 25% were detected only once. Of the sample, around 0.75% is held by the ten largest clones.

The donors were some 39 Caucasian individuals from Russia, aged 6 to 90 years, who were systemically healthy. Each donor gave about 9.2 milliliters of peripheral blood, drawn into EDTA-treated Vacutainer tubes. Ficoll-Paque density-gradient centrifugation was used to isolate PBMCs, with at least 7 million obtained per sample. Trizol reagent was used to extract total RNA from the PBMCs, yielding at least 6 micrograms per sample. Naive CD45RAhigh/CD27high T cell percentages were measured by flow cytometry on a PBMC aliquot from every donor. CDR3 length: 16 amino acids, cysteine to phenylalanine. Only the CDR3 part of the read is kept: 48 bases, read in frame from the first base. Trimming at the junction amounts to 2 bases on V and 5 bases on J, and the germline ends lie 13 bases apart. Sequences MNHNS (CDR1) and SASEGT (CDR2) are obtained from the germline V gene. A note on this clonotype: Its antigen is unknown. The input lacks base qualities; no much larger clone sits a single base away.

These data also featured in a second study, about T cells of mothers and their children. As the second publication notes: Nine systemically healthy Caucasian individuals served as donors, namely three mothers together with their six children. cDNA synthesis used all of the extracted RNA, with 1.5 ug of RNA in each 15 ul reaction. In the second PCR, the M1S primer added sample barcodes and 2-4 random nucleotides. Over 8.5 million TCR beta CDR3 reads came from each mother, compared with millions of reads from each child. Thymic selection similarly shapes TCR recombination output in related and unrelated pairs, with minor effect from inherited differences. Normalized repertoire overlap was always slightly but never significantly higher in related than unrelated mother-child pairs. No persistent microchimeric T cell clones were detected, at a sensitivity of around 97 clones per million clonotypes. The study used deep NGS to compare TCR beta repertoires of mothers and children, seeking features distinguishing related mother-child pairs from unrelated individuals. On average, the children were around 11 +/- 4 years old, while the mothers were around 40 +/- 4 years old. After adapter ligation with NEBNext reagents, the libraries were sequenced on Illumina HiSeq 2000 with 100+100 nt paired-end reads. Mother and child libraries were prepared a month apart and sequenced in separate runs to prevent cross-contamination. Between roughly 500,000 and 2,100,000 distinct TCR beta clonotypes were identified per donor. Naive TCR beta clonotypes were estimated from low-frequency clonotypes matched to each donor's FACS-determined naive share, without sorting.

The clonotype originates from a girl aged 2-9 years in good health. The sample consisted of blood. This receptor chain uses TRBV6-1 and TRBJ1-6, with the D gene uncertain. The CDR3 region reads CASSERGGGNNSPLHF. The bases are TGTGCCAGCAGTGAAAGAGGAGGAGGGAATAATTCACCCCTCCACTTT.